This passage covers 4 T cell receptor beta chains from one sample sequenced in a study of beta chain features in type 1 diabetes. cDNA synthesis used the whole RNA isolate, giving expressed TCRB sequences. The method was immunoSEQ multiplex PCR; TCRdb's version includes in-frame clones alone and lacks a portion of them. The table includes about 350,000 clones, around a fifth detected once. The sequencing sample was made of naive CD4+ T cells from blood. The receptors shown here come from a woman aged 18-30 years in good health.

The V call is TRBV10-3, the J call TRBJ1-2; D is perhaps TRBD1 (6 bases). With 7 bases removed from V and 7 bases from J, the gap between germline ends came to 13 bases. CDR3 length equals 12 residues. Germline assignment: CDR1 ENHRY and CDR2 SYGVKD. The CDR3 nucleotides are TGTGCCATCACCTTGGGAGGGGGTGGCTACACCTTC. Translating it yields CAITLGGGGYTF.

The CDR3 is CASSEGGTSGSYEQYF. The CDR3 nucleotides are TGTGCCAGCAGCGAGGGGGGGACTAGCGGATCCTACGAGCAGTACTTC. The V call is TRBV9, the J call TRBJ2-7; TRBD2 aligns across 11 bases. Looked up from germline, CDR1 is SGDLS and CDR2 is YYNGEE. CDR3 length: 16 residues. With V trimmed by 3 bases and J by 1 base, 6 bases remained unmatched.

This clone came up a few times. Distinct nucleotide sequences in the sample also encode this CDR3. This chain uses TRBV5-1 with TRBJ2-7; the D is unclear. CDR1 and CDR2 from the germline V gene are SGHRS and YFSETQ. The CDR3 runs to 13 residues. Trimming took off 0 bases at V and 4 bases at J, with 8 bases between the two ends. The CDR3 sequence is CASSLASRYEQYF. As DNA, the CDR3 is TGCGCCAGCAGCTTGGCCAGTCGATACGAGCAGTACTTC.

This chain uses TRBV7-6 with TRBJ1-6; D is unresolved. With 1 base removed from V and 7 bases from J, the gap between germline ends came to 11 bases. This CDR3 contains 15 residues. CDR1 SGHVS and CDR2 FNYEAQ come from the germline V gene. The CDR3, as DNA: TGTGCCAGCAGCTTAGAGGGAGTTATCAATTCACCCCTCCACTTT. This sequence encodes CASSLEGVINSPLHF.